This entry describes one TCR beta chain. The data belong to a study of T cell responses to AZD1222 COVID-19 vaccine. Assay: immunoSEQ multiplex PCR; the TCRdb copy retains only in-frame clones and omits some. This sample has 75,000 to 100,000 clones, with about 88% found just once. The CDR3 contains 19 residues. V was pared by 1 base and J by 5 bases, with 17 bases of the junction left unmatched. Per germline, CDR1 LGHNA and CDR2 YNFKEQ. The chain is built from TRBV4-2 and TRBJ2-3; TRBD2 agrees at 8 bases. The sample consisted of peripheral blood, taken on day 0 of AZD1222 vaccination. This TCR was sampled from an adult in good health. The CDR3 sequence is CASSQAARRSGAGGDTQYF. The CDR3 DNA is TGTGCCAGCAGCCAAGCGGCCCGGAGAAGCGGGGCGGGAGGAGATACGCAGTATTTT.